These T cell receptor beta chains were read from a single sample in a study of cytomegalovirus exposure and HLA in healthy donors. Measured with immunoSEQ multiplex PCR; TCRdb has only the in-frame clones, and not every one. This table holds about 140,000 clones, roughly 77% found once. The sequenced sample consisted of PBMCs. These receptors all stem from a female donor in good health and CMV-seronegative. Both conserved end residues are part of each CDR3. Fields, in order: CDR3 protein, CDR3 DNA, D gene, clone size, J gene, V gene. D genes are given only for firm matches. Rows give clone size only sometimes, using once, few, many, or a class for an expanded clone.

CDR3 protein: CAWIEHGTGTDTQYF
CDR3 DNA: TGTGCCTGGATTGAACATGGGACAGGCACAGATACGCAGTATTTT
D gene: TRBD1
clone size: .
J gene: TRBJ2-3
V gene: TRBV30

CDR3 protein: CASGRDTSSYNSPLHF
CDR3 DNA: TGTGCCAGCGGCAGGGATACGAGCTCCTATAATTCACCCCTCCACTTT
D gene: .
clone size: .
J gene: TRBJ1-6
V gene: TRBV7-9

CDR3 protein: CAWTAGSFNEQFF
CDR3 DNA: TGTGCCTGGACTGCAGGGTCTTTCAATGAGCAGTTCTTC
D gene: .
clone size: .
J gene: TRBJ2-1
V gene: TRBV30

CDR3 protein: CASSLTGVFPYEQYF
CDR3 DNA: TGTGCCAGCAGTTTGACAGGGGTTTTCCCCTACGAGCAGTACTTC
D gene: TRBD1
clone size: .
J gene: TRBJ2-7
V gene: TRBV6-6

CDR3 protein: CASSRPVGAGGPGDTQYF
CDR3 DNA: TGTGCCAGCAGCCGGCCGGTGGGCGCGGGGGGGCCTGGAGATACGCAGTATTTT
D gene: TRBD2
clone size: .
J gene: TRBJ2-3
V gene: TRBV5-4

CDR3 protein: CASSRTGTRAETQYF
CDR3 DNA: TGCGCCAGCAGCAGGACCGGGACACGGGCGGAGACCCAGTACTTC
D gene: .
clone size: .
J gene: TRBJ2-5
V gene: TRBV5-1

CDR3 protein: CASSDPGTGGGETQYF
CDR3 DNA: TGTGCCAGCAGCGATCCCGGGACAGGGGGCGGGGAGACCCAGTACTTC
D gene: TRBD1
clone size: .
J gene: TRBJ2-5
V gene: TRBV7-8

CDR3 protein: CASSQQHLSGANVLTF
CDR3 DNA: TGCGCCAGCAGCCAACAACATCTCTCTGGGGCCAACGTCCTGACTTTC
D gene: .
clone size: .
J gene: TRBJ2-6
V gene: TRBV4-3

CDR3 protein: CASSQDLQESYNSPLHF
CDR3 DNA: TGCGCCAGCAGCCAAGACCTACAGGAATCCTATAATTCACCCCTCCACTTT
D gene: .
clone size: once
J gene: TRBJ1-6
V gene: TRBV4-3

CDR3 protein: CSVPGQGGTNTIYF
CDR3 DNA: TGCAGCGTGCCGGGACAGGGAGGGACAAACACCATATATTTT
D gene: TRBD1
clone size: .
J gene: TRBJ1-3
V gene: TRBV29-1

CDR3 protein: CASRLIQGADYGYTF
CDR3 DNA: TGTGCCAGCAGACTTATCCAGGGGGCGGACTATGGCTACACCTTC
D gene: TRBD1
clone size: .
J gene: TRBJ1-2
V gene: TRBV7-9

CDR3 protein: CASSTYLDTQYF
CDR3 DNA: TGTGCCAGCAGTACCTACTTAGATACGCAGTATTTT
D gene: .
clone size: .
J gene: TRBJ2-3
V gene: TRBV27

CDR3 protein: CASSFSSGGDQETQYF
CDR3 DNA: TGTGCCAGCAGTTTTTCTAGCGGGGGTGACCAAGAGACCCAGTACTTC
D gene: TRBD2
clone size: once
J gene: TRBJ2-5
V gene: TRBV27

CDR3 protein: CASRMGTGGNEKLFF
CDR3 DNA: TGTGCCAGTAGGATGGGGACAGGGGGTAATGAAAAACTGTTTTTT
D gene: TRBD1
clone size: .
J gene: TRBJ1-4
V gene: TRBV19

CDR3 protein: CASRPDRRNYGYTF
CDR3 DNA: TGTGCCAGCAGACCGGACAGGCGTAACTATGGCTACACCTTC
D gene: TRBD1
clone size: .
J gene: TRBJ1-2
V gene: TRBV6-5

CDR3 protein: CAITLDRETGELFF
CDR3 DNA: TGTGCCATCACCCTGGACAGGGAAACCGGGGAGCTGTTTTTT
D gene: TRBD1
clone size: .
J gene: TRBJ2-2
V gene: TRBV10-3

CDR3 protein: CASSQSIADSYEQYF
CDR3 DNA: TGTGCCAGCAGCCAGAGCATAGCTGATTCCTACGAGCAGTACTTC
D gene: .
clone size: .
J gene: TRBJ2-7
V gene: TRBV5-4

CDR3 protein: CASSPLRGTGVNEQFF
CDR3 DNA: TGCGCCAGCAGCCCCTTGCGAGGGACAGGCGTAAATGAGCAGTTCTTC
D gene: TRBD1
clone size: .
J gene: TRBJ2-1
V gene: TRBV5-1

CDR3 protein: CASSPTSASTEAFF
CDR3 DNA: TGTGCCAGCAGCCCCACGAGCGCCAGCACTGAAGCTTTCTTT
D gene: .
clone size: .
J gene: TRBJ1-1
V gene: TRBV5-6

CDR3 protein: CASGSGASTDF
CDR3 DNA: TGCGCCAGCGGGAGTGGAGCCTCTACGGATTTT
D gene: .
clone size: .
J gene: TRBJ1-5
V gene: TRBV10-2

CDR3 protein: CATSRVRQGNQPQHF
CDR3 DNA: TGTGCCACCAGCAGAGTCCGACAGGGTAATCAGCCCCAGCATTTT
D gene: TRBD1
clone size: .
J gene: TRBJ1-5
V gene: TRBV15

CDR3 protein: CASSFDRGTEAFF
CDR3 DNA: TGTGCCAGCAGTTTTGACAGGGGCACTGAAGCTTTCTTT
D gene: TRBD1
clone size: .
J gene: TRBJ1-1
V gene: TRBV5-4

CDR3 protein: CASSRDRVSPLHF
CDR3 DNA: TGTGCCAGCAGTCGGGACAGGGTTTCACCCCTCCACTTT
D gene: TRBD1
clone size: .
J gene: TRBJ1-6
V gene: TRBV2

CDR3 protein: CASSQDPLAYYNEQFF
CDR3 DNA: TGCGCCAGCAGCCAAGATCCCCTAGCGTACTACAATGAGCAGTTCTTC
D gene: .
clone size: .
J gene: TRBJ2-1
V gene: TRBV4-1

CDR3 protein: CAISEQRDANTGELFF
CDR3 DNA: TGTGCCATCAGTGAGCAGCGGGACGCGAACACCGGGGAGCTGTTTTTT
D gene: TRBD2
clone size: .
J gene: TRBJ2-2
V gene: TRBV10-3

CDR3 protein: CASSLEQGALFEQFF
CDR3 DNA: TGTGCCAGCAGCTTAGAACAGGGGGCGCTTTTTGAGCAGTTCTTC
D gene: TRBD1
clone size: .
J gene: TRBJ2-1
V gene: TRBV11-2

CDR3 protein: CASSAMDSEAFF
CDR3 DNA: TGTGCCAGCAGCGCTATGGACAGTGAAGCTTTCTTT
D gene: .
clone size: .
J gene: TRBJ1-1
V gene: TRBV7-9

CDR3 protein: CASSIPRRDTGELFF
CDR3 DNA: TGCGCCAGCAGCATTCCCCGTCGGGACACCGGGGAGCTGTTTTTT
D gene: .
clone size: .
J gene: TRBJ2-2
V gene: TRBV4-1

CDR3 protein: CASSLNSLAGDPYNEQFF
CDR3 DNA: TGTGCCAGCAGCTTAAACAGTCTTGCGGGGGATCCCTACAATGAGCAGTTCTTC
D gene: TRBD2
clone size: once
J gene: TRBJ2-1
V gene: TRBV7-3

CDR3 protein: CASTKQGSGQPQHF
CDR3 DNA: TGTGCCAGCACGAAACAGGGATCGGGGCAGCCCCAGCATTTT
D gene: .
clone size: .
J gene: TRBJ1-5
V gene: TRBV19

CDR3 protein: CASSRGNSPLHF
CDR3 DNA: TGTGCCAGCAGCCGAGGGAATTCACCCCTCCACTTT
D gene: .
clone size: .
J gene: TRBJ1-6
V gene: TRBV7-3

CDR3 protein: CASSAGGSSYNEQFF
CDR3 DNA: TGTGCCAGCAGCGCGGGAGGGAGCTCCTACAATGAGCAGTTCTTC
D gene: TRBD2
clone size: .
J gene: TRBJ2-1
V gene: TRBV2

CDR3 protein: CASRTGPLSYEQYF
CDR3 DNA: TGTGCCAGCCGAACGGGTCCCCTTTCCTACGAGCAGTACTTC
D gene: .
clone size: .
J gene: TRBJ2-7
V gene: TRBV5-5

CDR3 protein: CASSWGGGGYTF
CDR3 DNA: TGTGCCAGCAGTTGGGGGGGCGGTGGCTACACCTTC
D gene: .
clone size: .
J gene: TRBJ1-2
V gene: TRBV6-5

CDR3 protein: CAINRGPGNTIYF
CDR3 DNA: TGTGCCATCAATCGAGGGCCTGGAAACACCATATATTTT
D gene: .
clone size: .
J gene: TRBJ1-3
V gene: TRBV10-3

CDR3 protein: CASSLKQGVGYGYTF
CDR3 DNA: TGTGCCAGCAGTTTAAAGCAGGGGGTCGGCTATGGCTACACCTTC
D gene: TRBD1
clone size: once
J gene: TRBJ1-2
V gene: TRBV6-5

CDR3 protein: CSVGPGSTDTQYF
CDR3 DNA: TGCAGCGTTGGGCCGGGTAGCACAGATACGCAGTATTTT
D gene: .
clone size: .
J gene: TRBJ2-3
V gene: TRBV29-1

CDR3 protein: CSVTPTGGGRTDTQYF
CDR3 DNA: TGCAGCGTAACACCAACCGGGGGGGGCAGGACAGATACGCAGTATTTT
D gene: TRBD2
clone size: .
J gene: TRBJ2-3
V gene: TRBV29-1

CDR3 protein: CSANRGQGDGYTF
CDR3 DNA: TGCAGCGCCAACCGGGGACAGGGCGACGGCTACACCTTC
D gene: TRBD1
clone size: .
J gene: TRBJ1-2
V gene: TRBV29-1

CDR3 protein: CAWRPTGLYEQYF
CDR3 DNA: TGTGCCTGGAGACCTACAGGGTTATACGAGCAGTACTTC
D gene: .
clone size: .
J gene: TRBJ2-7
V gene: TRBV30

CDR3 protein: CASSVEGLGRETQYF
CDR3 DNA: TGTGCCAGCAGCGTAGAAGGACTAGGGAGGGAGACCCAGTACTTC
D gene: TRBD2
clone size: .
J gene: TRBJ2-5
V gene: TRBV9

CDR3 protein: CASSIAAGTYEQYF
CDR3 DNA: TGTGCCAGTAGTATAGCAGCGGGAACCTACGAGCAGTACTTC
D gene: TRBD2
clone size: .
J gene: TRBJ2-7
V gene: TRBV19

CDR3 protein: CASRLLLVSNEQFF
CDR3 DNA: TGTGCCAGCAGGTTACTACTAGTAAGTAATGAGCAGTTCTTC
D gene: .
clone size: .
J gene: TRBJ2-1
V gene: TRBV5-4

CDR3 protein: CASSLAGITEAFF
CDR3 DNA: TGTGCCAGCAGTTTAGCAGGGATCACTGAAGCTTTCTTT
D gene: .
clone size: .
J gene: TRBJ1-1
V gene: TRBV28

CDR3 protein: CASSQGVNEQFF
CDR3 DNA: TGTGCCAGCAGCCAGGGGGTCAATGAGCAGTTCTTC
D gene: TRBD1
clone size: .
J gene: TRBJ2-1
V gene: TRBV5-6

CDR3 protein: CASSTWGGVQYF
CDR3 DNA: TGTGCCAGCAGCACATGGGGGGGAGTGCAGTACTTC
D gene: TRBD2
clone size: .
J gene: TRBJ2-7
V gene: TRBV11-3

CDR3 protein: CASSLELGSYGYTF
CDR3 DNA: TGCGCCAGCAGCTTGGAACTGGGGAGCTATGGCTACACCTTC
D gene: .
clone size: few
J gene: TRBJ1-2
V gene: TRBV5-1

CDR3 protein: CAWGRDRGGQPQHF
CDR3 DNA: TGTGCCTGGGGCCGGGACAGGGGAGGTCAGCCCCAGCATTTT
D gene: TRBD1
clone size: few
J gene: TRBJ1-5
V gene: TRBV30

CDR3 protein: CASSIVLYQPQHF
CDR3 DNA: TGTGCCAGTAGTATTGTCCTTTATCAGCCCCAGCATTTT
D gene: .
clone size: .
J gene: TRBJ1-5
V gene: TRBV19

CDR3 protein: CASRLGASENTGELFF
CDR3 DNA: TGCGCCAGCCGTCTTGGAGCTTCCGAGAACACCGGGGAGCTGTTTTTT
D gene: .
clone size: .
J gene: TRBJ2-2
V gene: TRBV5-1

CDR3 protein: CASSLGTRWDNEQFF
CDR3 DNA: TGTGCCAGCAGCCTGGGGACTAGATGGGACAATGAGCAGTTCTTC
D gene: TRBD2
clone size: .
J gene: TRBJ2-1
V gene: TRBV7-9

CDR3 protein: CSAQQGNQPQHF
CDR3 DNA: TGCAGCGCCCAACAGGGGAATCAGCCCCAGCATTTT
D gene: TRBD1
clone size: once
J gene: TRBJ1-5
V gene: TRBV29-1

CDR3 protein: CASSHLTGDGKRVQETQYF
CDR3 DNA: TGCGCCAGCAGTCACTTGACAGGGGATGGGAAACGTGTCCAAGAGACCCAGTACTTC
D gene: TRBD1
clone size: .
J gene: TRBJ2-5
V gene: TRBV23-1

CDR3 protein: CASTDRVSNQPQHF
CDR3 DNA: TGTGCCAGTACTGACAGGGTTAGCAATCAGCCCCAGCATTTT
D gene: TRBD1
clone size: few
J gene: TRBJ1-5
V gene: TRBV19

CDR3 protein: CASSSPGQGNSPLHF
CDR3 DNA: TGTGCCAGCAGTTCCCCGGGACAAGGGAATTCACCCCTCCACTTT
D gene: .
clone size: .
J gene: TRBJ1-6
V gene: TRBV6-6

CDR3 protein: CATSTRQGGMDEQYF
CDR3 DNA: TGTGCCACCAGCACCCGACAGGGTGGGATGGACGAGCAGTACTTC
D gene: TRBD1
clone size: .
J gene: TRBJ2-7
V gene: TRBV15

CDR3 protein: CASSAYLLSGEQYF
CDR3 DNA: TGTGCCAGCAGCGCCTACCTCCTTTCGGGCGAGCAGTACTTC
D gene: .
clone size: .
J gene: TRBJ2-7
V gene: TRBV9